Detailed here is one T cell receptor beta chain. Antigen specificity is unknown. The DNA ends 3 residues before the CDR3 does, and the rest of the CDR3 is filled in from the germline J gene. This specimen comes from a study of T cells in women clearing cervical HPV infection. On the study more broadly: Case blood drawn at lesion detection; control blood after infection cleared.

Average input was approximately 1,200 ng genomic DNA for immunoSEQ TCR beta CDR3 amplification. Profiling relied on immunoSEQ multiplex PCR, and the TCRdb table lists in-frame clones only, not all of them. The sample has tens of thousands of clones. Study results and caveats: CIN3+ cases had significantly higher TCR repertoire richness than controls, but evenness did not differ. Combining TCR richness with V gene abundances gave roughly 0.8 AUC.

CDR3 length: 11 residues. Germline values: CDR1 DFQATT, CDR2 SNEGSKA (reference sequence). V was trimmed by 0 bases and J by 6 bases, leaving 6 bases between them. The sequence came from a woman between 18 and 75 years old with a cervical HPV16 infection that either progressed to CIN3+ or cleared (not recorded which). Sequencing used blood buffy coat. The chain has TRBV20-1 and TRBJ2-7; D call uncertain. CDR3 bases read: TGCAGTGCTAGAGATCAGTGCGAG. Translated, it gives CSARDQCE. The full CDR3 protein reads CSARDQCEQYF.